These T cell receptor beta chains were read from a single sample in a study of T cells in Graves' hyperthyroidism and ophthalmopathy. One entry per CDR3 protein results from TCRdb running MiXCR on the multiplex PCR reads. The sample records about 37,000 distinct CDR3 sequences, around 50% being singletons. The sequencing input was blood. All receptors derive from a man aged 40-55 years with Graves' ophthalmopathy. Each CDR3 is given with its conserved first and last residue. A D gene is named only where the DNA matches it firmly. Expanded clones get a size class; other rows say once, few or many, or leave the size out.

clone_size j_call v_call d_call cdr3_nt cdr3_aa
once TRBJ2-3 TRBV9 TRBD2 TGTGCCAGCAGCCCCCTAGCGGGGGGTAGCACAGATACGCAGTATTTT CASSPLAGGSTDTQYF
many TRBJ1-4 TRBV4-2 NA TGTGCCAGCAGCCAAGTCAAGGAAAAACTGTTTTTT CASSQVKEKLFF
NA TRBJ2-7 TRBV11-2 NA TGTGCCAGCAGCCCAATAAACCGGGGCTACGAGCAGTACTTC CASSPINRGYEQYF
medium-sized TRBJ2-3 TRBV10-1 NA TGCGCCAGCAGCGTCGATCCAGATACGCAGTATTTT CASSVDPDTQYF
NA TRBJ2-3 TRBV5-1 TRBD1 TGCGCCAGCAGACATGACAGGGTTGCGAGCACAGATACGCAGTATTTT CASRHDRVASTDTQYF
NA TRBJ2-7 TRBV7-9 NA TGTGCCAGCAGCTTAGTTCTGGGTTTTAACGAGCAGTACTTC CASSLVLGFNEQYF
many TRBJ2-3 TRBV5-4 NA TGTGCCAGCAGCTTGGGTTCGGGGGCCACAGATACGCAGTATTTT CASSLGSGATDTQYF
medium-sized TRBJ2-1 TRBV29-1 TRBD2 TGCAGCGTGGCCGCGGGACTAGAATACAATGAGCAGTTCTTC CSVAAGLEYNEQFF
NA TRBJ2-6 TRBV20-1 NA TGCAGTGCTAGGCAGACCGGGCTGTGCTCTGGGGCCAACGTCCTGACTTTC CSARQTGLCSGANVLTF
many TRBJ2-5 TRBV4-2 NA TGTGCCAGCAGCCAAGATCGAACAGCCGACCTGGAGACCCAGTACTTC CASSQDRTADLETQYF
NA TRBJ2-7 TRBV24-1 NA TGTGCCACCAGTGCCGGGAGATTCTACGAGCAGTACTTC CATSAGRFYEQYF
NA TRBJ2-1 TRBV7-9 NA TGTGCCAGCAGCCCTGTATCGTACATGGAGCAGTTCTTC CASSPVSYMEQFF
many TRBJ1-2 TRBV12-3/TRBV12-4 NA TGTGCCAGCAGTACTCCGGGACGGTCTTTCGGCTACACCTTC CASSTPGRSFGYTF
medium-sized TRBJ2-1 TRBV9 NA TGTGCCAGCAGCCCCCAGATGAGCGGCTCGGATGAGCAGTTCTTC CASSPQMSGSDEQFF
NA TRBJ2-1 TRBV20-1 TRBD2 TGCAGTGCTAGAGGACTAGCGGGGGGCGATAATGAGCAGTTCTTC CSARGLAGGDNEQFF
many TRBJ2-5 TRBV5-4 NA TGTGCCAGCAGCTTGAAGGGACGGGGACAAGAGACCCAGTACTTC CASSLKGRGQETQYF
NA TRBJ2-7 TRBV20-1 TRBD2 TGCAGTGCTAGGCGGGGGGGCTACGAGCAGTACTTC CSARRGGYEQYF
NA TRBJ2-3 TRBV25-1 NA TGTGCCAGCAGTCTCCGGGTGTCGGCAGATACGCAGTATTTT CASSLRVSADTQYF
many TRBJ2-7 TRBV20-1 TRBD1 TGCAGTGCTCCCACTGGGACAGACTCCTACGAGCAGTACTTC CSAPTGTDSYEQYF
NA TRBJ2-7 TRBV7-3 NA TGTGCCAGCAGCTTAACGTCCGGGAACGAGCAGTACTTC CASSLTSGNEQYF
NA TRBJ1-4 TRBV19 NA TGTGCCAGTAAGGGGAAAATTAAATCCGTACAAAAACTGTTTTTT CASKGKIKSVQKLFF
NA TRBJ1-2 TRBV12-3/TRBV12-4 NA TGTGCCAGCAGTCCACAGGGTCCTAACTATGGCTACACCTTC CASSPQGPNYGYTF
NA TRBJ1-2 TRBV19 TRBD1 TGTGCCAGTAGTATCACCGGGACAGCGTATGGCTACACCTTC CASSITGTAYGYTF
once TRBJ1-5 TRBV20-1 NA TGCAGTGCGCGCATTAAGCAGCCCCAGCATTTT CSARIKQPQHF
once TRBJ2-5 TRBV20-1 TRBD2 TGCAGTGCTAGACTAGCGGGGAGGGGGGAGACCCAGTACTTC CSARLAGRGETQYF
once TRBJ2-7 TRBV25-1 NA TGTACCGCGGACTCCGAGCCCTACGAGCAGTACTTC CTADSEPYEQYF
many TRBJ2-5 TRBV4-1 NA TGCGCCAGCAGCCAAGACCAGGGGGGGGCTGGGACCCAGTACTTC CASSQDQGGAGTQYF
many TRBJ1-3 TRBV11-2 NA TGTGCCAGCAGCTTAGACAGGGGATATGGAAACACCATATATTTT CASSLDRGYGNTIYF
once TRBJ2-7 TRBV20-1 NA TGCAGTGCTAGACGAACAGGGAGGGGTAACGAGCAGTACTTC CSARRTGRGNEQYF
many TRBJ2-3 TRBV5-6 TRBD1 TGTGCCAGCAGCCCTCGACAGGGGGCACGGCCAGGTACGCAGTATTTT CASSPRQGARPGTQYF
many TRBJ2-1 TRBV2 NA TGTGCCAGCAGTGAATTCCCCAGCTCCTACAATGAGCAGTTCTTC CASSEFPSSYNEQFF
NA TRBJ2-7 TRBV20-1 TRBD2 TGCAGTGCTAGCAGCCCGGGACTAGCGCGCCTGACGGGTGTCTACGAGCAGTACTTC CSASSPGLARLTGVYEQYF
NA TRBJ2-1 TRBV7-9 TRBD2 TGTGCCAGCAGCTTACCGCCTTACACTAGCGGGAGGGATTCCTACAATGAGCAGTTCTTC CASSLPPYTSGRDSYNEQFF
NA TRBJ2-1 TRBV15 NA TGTGCCACCAGCAGAGGGGGAGGGGGGGGCAATGAGCAGTTCTTC CATSRGGGGGNEQFF
NA TRBJ2-2 TRBV2 TRBD2 TGTGCCAGCAGTGGGACTAGCGGGGTTACCGGGGAGCTGTTTTTT CASSGTSGVTGELFF
many TRBJ1-2 TRBV28 NA TGTGCCAGCAGTAATCGCGCTCTCGGCTATGGCTACACCTTC CASSNRALGYGYTF
many TRBJ2-3 TRBV29-1 TRBD1 TGCAGGGATCCTGTACAGGGGACAGATACGCGGTATTTT CRDPVQGTDTRYF
many TRBJ1-2 TRBV6-1 TRBD1 TGTGCCAGCAGTGAGACAGGGGATTATGGCTACACCTTC CASSETGDYGYTF
many TRBJ1-2 TRBV6-1 TRBD1 TGTGCCAGCAGTGAAGTACAGGGGAGGGCTGGCTACACCTTC CASSEVQGRAGYTF
NA TRBJ2-1 TRBV7-8 NA TGTGCCAGCAGCTCCGGGGGTGGGAGGCTCCACAATGAGCAGTTCTTC CASSSGGGRLHNEQFF
many TRBJ1-3 TRBV19 NA TGTGCCACCGCGTATTTGTCTGGAAACACCATATATTTT CATAYLSGNTIYF
many TRBJ2-3 TRBV11-2 NA TGTGCCAGCAGCGAGTCTTCTACATGGGATACGCAGTATTTT CASSESSTWDTQYF
many TRBJ2-1 TRBV5-1 TRBD2 TGCGCCGGCAGCTCACCACTAGCGGGTGTGGTTGAGCAGTTCTTC CAGSSPLAGVVEQFF
NA TRBJ2-5 TRBV29-1 NA TGCAGCGTTGAAGGCCTGCCGGGGCCCCAAGAGACCCAGTACTTC CSVEGLPGPQETQYF
many TRBJ2-6 TRBV6-5 TRBD1 TGTGCCAGCAGTAACGACAGGGCTGGGGCCAACGTCCTGACTTTC CASSNDRAGANVLTF